This entry is about one TCR beta chain. V was pared by 5 bases and J by 2 bases, with 10 bases of the junction left unmatched. The CDR3 has 16 amino acids. CDR1 is MDHEN, CDR2 SYDVKM, per germline. Libraries were prepared by immunoSEQ multiplex PCR; TCRdb keeps only in-frame clonotypes and omits some of them. The sample holds 50,000 or so clones, around 85% seen once. The data belong to a study of PD-L1 blockade in urothelial cancer. Study information: Earlier, patients had received 0 to 3 chemotherapy regimens. Analyses were performed on blood at 3 weeks after treatment start (the second dose) and at 6 weeks. Blood gave a median approximately 150,000 T cells.

Sample numbers ranged from 1 to 8 per patient, encompassing pretreatment and on-treatment collections. The TCR originated in a man between 60 and 70 years old with urothelial cancer. The chain has TRBV28 and TRBJ2-3; 7 bases agree with TRBD2. The sequencing used PBMCs, collected around atezolizumab (anti-PD-L1) treatment. CDR3 in amino acids: CASSPSGGEATDTQYF. The CDR3 DNA reads TGTGCCAGCAGTCCCAGTGGGGGGGAGGCCACAGATACGCAGTATTTT.